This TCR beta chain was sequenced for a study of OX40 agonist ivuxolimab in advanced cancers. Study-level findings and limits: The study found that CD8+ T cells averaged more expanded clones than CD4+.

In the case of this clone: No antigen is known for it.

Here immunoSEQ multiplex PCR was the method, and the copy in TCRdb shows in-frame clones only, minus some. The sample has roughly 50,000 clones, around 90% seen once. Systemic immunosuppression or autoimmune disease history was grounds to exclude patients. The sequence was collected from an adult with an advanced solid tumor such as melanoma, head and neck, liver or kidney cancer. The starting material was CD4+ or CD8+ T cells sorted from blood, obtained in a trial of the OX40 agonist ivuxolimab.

The CDR3 DNA sequence: TGCAGCGTTCACACAACAGGGGGTGGGTCCGAGCAGTACTTC. Protein product: CSVHTTGGGSEQYF. The chain employs TRBV29-1 and TRBJ2-7; 8 bases map to TRBD1. J gave up 6 bases and V 5 bases, and 12 bases lay outside the gene matches. CDR3 length: 14 residues. Germline CDR1 SQVTM, CDR2 ANQGSEA.